This T cell receptor (beta chain) was sequenced in a study of tumor and adjacent non-tumor tissue in lung cancer. CDR1 DFQATT and CDR2 SNEGSKA come from the germline V gene (reference sequence). This CDR3 has 16 amino acids. Three rounds of nested PCR, following a modified ARM-PCR protocol, produced the TCRbeta library. TCRdb re-called the multiplex PCR reads through MiXCR, storing one row per CDR3 protein. The table shows approximately 100,000 distinct CDR3 sequences, with approximately 65% occurring only once. Remarks on this clonotype: Its antigen is undetermined. This CDR3 is missing its conserved last phenylalanine or tryptophan, likely due to a read error.

Study-wide points: Top 100 clones took a larger repertoire share in normal lung. Compared with tumor, normal lung showed significantly lower TCR diversity.

No cell sorting was done before RNA was extracted from the tissue. The normal lung tissue was taken more than 3 cm from the tumor edge. The chain links TRBV20-1 to TRBJ2-3; the D gene is possibly TRBD2 (5 bases). The source of this sequence is a young man with non-small cell lung cancer. Sequenced material: distant non-tumor lung tissue. The CDR3: CSAIPADQGSTDTQYY. CDR3 in DNA: TGCAGTGCTATACCAGCGGATCAAGGCAGCACCGATACGCAGTATTAT.